This T cell receptor (beta chain) emerged from a study of T cell repertoires in cytomegalovirus infection. From the reads, TCRdb called clonotypes with MiXCR, one entry per CDR3 protein. Found here are hundreds of thousands of distinct CDR3 sequences, 11% of them singletons; the top ten hold about 10%. The sequence was collected from a human donor in good health (CMV status not recorded). Some clones in this sample may be carry-over from other donors' samples. The material sequenced was PBMCs.

This CDR3 reads CSVDLDRISTDTQYF. CDR3 DNA sequence: TGCAGCGTTGACTTAGACAGGATCAGCACAGATACGCAGTATTTT. V and J are TRBV29-1 and TRBJ2-3; perhaps TRBD1 as D (6 bases). Germline V lookup: CDR1 SQVTM, CDR2 ANQGSEA. CDR3 length: 15 amino acids. Trimming cost V 3 bases and J 0 bases, with 13 bases left between them.